One and the same sample provided the 20 T cell receptor beta chains below, sequenced in a study of cytomegalovirus exposure and HLA in healthy donors. PCR involved 60 Vbeta and 13 Jbeta primers. Profiled with immunoSEQ multiplex PCR; TCRdb holds only in-frame clones, not every one. The sample contains 150,000 to 200,000 clones, 60% to 80% of which appear only once. The sequenced material came from PBMCs. The receptor source for this set is a young man in good health and CMV-seropositive.

The V gene is TRBV6-1, the J gene TRBJ2-1; 12 positions match TRBD2. Germline CDR1 reads MNHNS; CDR2 reads SASEGT. The ends lost 5 bases at V and 4 bases at J; junction bases unmatched: 3. The CDR3 is 15 amino acids. The DNA of the CDR3 is TGTGCCAGCAGTTTGACTAGCGGGAGTTACAATGAGCAGTTCTTC. As protein: CASSLTSGSYNEQFF.

J is TRBJ1-2 and V is TRBV29-1, with TRBD1 matching over 7 bases. The CDR3 sequence is 11 residues long. In germline, CDR1 is SQVTM, CDR2 ANQGSEA. The DNA of the CDR3 is TGCAGGGAAGGGACAGCGTATGGCTACACCTTC. Its protein is CREGTAYGYTF. The full variable domain, in which reference TRBV29-1 and TRBJ1-2 provide the parts outside the CDR3, is SAVISQKPSRDICQRGTSLTIQCQVDSQVTMMFWYRQQPGQSLTLIATANQGSEATYESGFVIDKFPISRPNLTFSTLTVSNMSPEDSSIYLCREGTAYGYTFGSGTRLTVV.

The chain links TRBV6-1 to TRBJ2-2, with a possible D match to TRBD1 (5 bases). The ends were cut back, 4 bases at V and 1 base at J, with 10 bases in the middle. The CDR3 has 15 amino acids. The germline V gene has CDR1 MNHNS and CDR2 SASEGT. CDR3 in DNA: TGTGCCAGCAGTGCTCAGGGCGAGAACACCGGGGAGCTGTTTTTT. Amino acid sequence: CASSAQGENTGELFF.

The chain recombines TRBV7-9 with TRBJ1-2; TRBD1 aligns across 9 bases. The CDR3 contains 15 residues. V lost 5 bases, J lost 2 bases, and 6 bases stayed unmatched. The germline V gene has CDR1 SEHNR and CDR2 FQNEAQ (reference sequence). The CDR3 sequence: CASSTAGTGNYGYTF. CDR3 nucleotides: TGTGCCAGCAGCACGGCCGGGACAGGGAACTATGGCTACACCTTC.

V is TRBV15 and J is TRBJ1-1; 8 positions match TRBD1. With 3 bases clipped from V and 2 bases from J, the junction kept 14 bases outside the gene matches. Germline-derived CDR1 and CDR2 are LNHNV and YYDKDF (reference sequence). This CDR3 is built from 18 residues. CDR3 DNA sequence: TGTGCCACCAGCAGCTCCCTCCGGGACAGGAGGAGAAACACTGAAGCTTTCTTT. This gives the protein CATSSSLRDRRRNTEAFF.

The rearrangement uses TRBV4-1 and TRBJ1-2; the D is unclear. The CDR3 has 16 residues. Germline lookup yields CDR1 MGHRA and CDR2 YSYEKL. V dropped 2 bases and J dropped 4 bases, with 17 bases sitting between them. The CDR3 bases are TGCGCCAGCAGCCAACAAGCTCAGGATTTTATCTATGGCTACACCTTC. Translation gives CASSQQAQDFIYGYTF.

The chain recombines TRBV6-1 with TRBJ2-1, with D perhaps TRBD2 (6 bases). The CDR3 is made up of 17 amino acids. The ends were cut back, 0 bases at V and 4 bases at J, with 16 bases in the middle. The germline V gene has CDR1 MNHNS and CDR2 SASEGT. CDR3 region: CASSEALFGSVYNEQFF. CDR3 nucleotide sequence: TGTGCCAGCAGTGAAGCGCTGTTCGGGAGTGTGTACAATGAGCAGTTCTTC.

This clone was seen a single time. The CDR3 sequence is CASSPGTSTSYNEQFF. CDR3 nucleotide sequence: TGTGCCAGCAGTCCCGGGACTAGCACGTCCTACAATGAGCAGTTCTTC. The chain links TRBV27 to TRBJ2-1; 9 nucleotides align to TRBD2. In germline, CDR1 is MNHEY, CDR2 SMNVEV (reference sequence). The CDR3 runs to 16 residues. Trimming removed 5 bases from V and 1 base from J; junction bases left unmatched: 6.

The rearrangement joins TRBV11-3 to TRBJ1-4; TRBD1 might be the D (6 bases). CDR1 and CDR2 (germline): SGHNT, YENEEA. V was cut by 6 bases and J by 2 bases, with 10 bases left in between. The CDR3 sequence is 14 residues long. The CDR3 is CASSLDRTNEKLFF. The CDR3 nucleotides read TGTGCCAGCAGTCTCGACAGGACTAATGAAAAACTGTTTTTT.

DNA for the CDR3: TGTGCCAGCAGTCCAGACAGGGGGCCCTACAATGAGCAGTTCTTC. Protein product: CASSPDRGPYNEQFF. The chain recombines TRBV2 with TRBJ2-1; 10 bases are shared with TRBD1. Germline V CDR1 and CDR2: SNHLY, FYNNEI. The CDR3 sequence is 15 residues long. V gave up 5 bases and J gave up 2 bases; unmatched junction bases: 3.

The CDR3 DNA reads as TGTGCCAGCAGCTCTTACACTGAAGCTTTCTTT. It translates to CASSSYTEAFF. The chain employs TRBV11-2 and TRBJ1-1; D is undetermined. V lost 4 bases to trimming and J lost 3 bases, with 3 bases between them. This CDR3 region has 11 residues. The germline V gene encodes CDR1 SGHAT and CDR2 FQNNGV.

The chain links TRBV12-5 to TRBJ2-2, with 9 bases aligning to TRBD1. The CDR3 contains 15 residues. Trimming cost V 5 bases and J 5 bases; bases outside gene matches: 6. CDR1 LGHNT and CDR2 FRNRAP come from the germline V gene. CDR3 residues: CASGTGTGLTGELFF. The CDR3 coding sequence is TGTGCTAGTGGTACCGGGACAGGGTTGACCGGGGAGCTGTTTTTT. Looking up the rest from reference TRBV12-5 and TRBJ2-2 gives the full variable domain: DARVTQTPRHKVTEMGQEVTMRCQPILGHNTVFWYRQTMMQGLELLAYFRNRAPLDDSGMPKDRFSAEMPDATLATLKIQPSEPRDSAVYFCASGTGTGLTGELFFGEGSRLTVL.

The chain carries TRBV5-8 and TRBJ2-1; possibly TRBD2 for D (6 bases). The V and J ends lost 2 bases and 8 bases respectively, with 17 bases between them. CDR3 size: 15 residues. Per germline, CDR1 SGHTS and CDR2 YDEGEE. The CDR3 protein is CASSLGSGELDEQFF. CDR3 nucleotide sequence: TGTGCCAGCAGCTTAGGATCGGGAGAACTGGATGAGCAGTTCTTC.

The chain recombines TRBV28 with TRBJ1-4; 8 bases are shared with TRBD1. With 6 bases clipped from V and 11 bases from J, the junction kept 14 bases outside the gene matches. The CDR3 is 15 residues long. Germline loops: CDR1 MDHEN, CDR2 SYDVKM. DNA of the CDR3: TGTGCCAGCAGAGGGCAGGACAGGGCCGTGGGGAAACTGTTTTTT. This sequence encodes CASRGQDRAVGKLFF.

The V gene is TRBV5-1, the J gene TRBJ1-2, with 7 positions matching TRBD1. V shed 0 bases, J shed 4 bases, and the junction held 3 bases outside the gene matches. The CDR3 has 14 residues. From germline, CDR1 is SGHRS and CDR2 YFSETQ. In nucleotides, the CDR3 is TGCGCCAGCAGCTTGGAGACAGGGTTCTATGGCTACACCTTC. Its translation is CASSLETGFYGYTF. Supplemented by reference TRBV5-1 and TRBJ1-2, the full variable domain reads KAGVTQTPRYLIKTRGQQVTLSCSPISGHRSVSWYQQTPGQGLQFLFEYFSETQRNKGNFPGRFSGRQFSNSRSEMNVSTLELGDSALYLCASSLETGFYGYTFGSGTRLTVV.

The chain uses TRBV7-2 and TRBJ1-3; the D gene is possibly TRBD1 (5 bases). Per the germline V gene, CDR1 is SGHTA and CDR2 is FQGNSA. Trimming removed 8 bases at V and 3 bases at J, with 8 bases between. The CDR3 has 12 residues. CDR3 DNA: TGTGCCAGCGGGGGGGTTGGAAACACCATATATTTT. It yields the protein CASGGVGNTIYF.

This sequence joins TRBV5-1 and TRBJ2-1; 7 bases are shared with TRBD1. J gave up 5 bases and V 1 base, and 6 bases lay outside the gene matches. The germline V gene has CDR1 SGHRS and CDR2 YFSETQ. The length of the CDR3 is 15 residues. CDR3 protein: CASSLTGEPHNEQFF. As DNA, the CDR3 is TGCGCCAGCAGCTTGACAGGGGAACCCCACAATGAGCAGTTCTTC.

The CDR3 sequence: CAWRDRGNTEAFF. The CDR3 DNA follows: TGTGCCTGGAGGGATAGGGGTAACACTGAAGCTTTCTTT. The gene calls are TRBV30 and TRBJ1-1; perhaps TRBD1 as D (5 bases). This CDR3 has 13 residues. Germline CDR1 and CDR2: GTSNPN and SVGIG (reference sequence). Deletions cut 3 bases from V and 2 bases from J, with 10 bases between.

The CDR3 protein is CASSFEAGEYNEQFF. For the CDR3, the DNA is TGTGCCAGCAGCTTCGAGGCGGGGGAATATAATGAGCAGTTCTTC. This rearrangement joins TRBV7-2 to TRBJ2-1; 7 positions match TRBD2. V lost 3 bases to trimming and J lost 7 bases; unmatched junction nucleotides: 9. Germline CDR1 is SGHTA and CDR2 is FQGNSA. The CDR3 is made up of 15 amino acids.

The chain couples TRBV4-1 to TRBJ1-3, with D hard to call. The CDR3 consists of 13 residues. From germline, CDR1 is MGHRA and CDR2 YSYEKL. Deletions cut 4 bases from V and 2 bases from J, with 6 bases between. The CDR3: CASSLVTGNTIYF. The CDR3 DNA reads TGCGCCAGCAGCCTCGTAACTGGAAACACCATATATTTT.